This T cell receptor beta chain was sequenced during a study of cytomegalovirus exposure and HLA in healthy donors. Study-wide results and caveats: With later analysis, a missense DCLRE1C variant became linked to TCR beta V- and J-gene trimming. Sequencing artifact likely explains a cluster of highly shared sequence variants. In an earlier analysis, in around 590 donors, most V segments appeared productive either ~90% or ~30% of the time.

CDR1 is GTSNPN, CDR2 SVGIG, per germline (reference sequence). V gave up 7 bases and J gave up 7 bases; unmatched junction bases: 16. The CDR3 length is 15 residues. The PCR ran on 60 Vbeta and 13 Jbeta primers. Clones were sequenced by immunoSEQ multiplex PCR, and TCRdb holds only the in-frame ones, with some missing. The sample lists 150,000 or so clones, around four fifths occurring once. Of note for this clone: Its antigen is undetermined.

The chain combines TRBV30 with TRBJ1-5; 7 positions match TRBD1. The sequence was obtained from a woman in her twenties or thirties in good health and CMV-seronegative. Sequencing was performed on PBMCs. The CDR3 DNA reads TGTGCCTTCTCAATACGGACAGGAATAATACAGCCCCAGCATTTT. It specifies CAFSIRTGIIQPQHF. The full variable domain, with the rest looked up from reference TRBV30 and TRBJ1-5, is SQTIHQWPATLVQPVGSPLSLECTVEGTSNPNLYWYRQAAGRGLQLLFYSVGIGQISSEVPQNLSASRPQDRQFILSSKKLLLSDSGFYLCAFSIRTGIIQPQHFGDGTRLSIL.